The T cell receptor beta chain under discussion was sequenced for a study of tissue T cells after allogeneic stem cell transplantation. The V gene lost 6 bases and the J gene lost 1 base, with 8 bases spanning the gap. This CDR3 has 13 residues. From germline, CDR1 is LNHDA and CDR2 SQIVND (reference sequence). TCRdb's table, derived via immunoSEQ multiplex PCR, lists solely in-frame clones and lacks some. Seen here are about 6,000 clones, 50% to 70% observed once, and the top ten hold about 13%. The rearrangement links TRBV19 to TRBJ2-3, with D unclear. The TCR comes from a woman aged 18-49 years with breast cancer. The source was duodenum tissue, collected at autopsy. CDR3 coding DNA: TGTGCCAGTAGACCGGCGGGCACAGATACGCAGTATTTT. Translating it yields CASRPAGTDTQYF.